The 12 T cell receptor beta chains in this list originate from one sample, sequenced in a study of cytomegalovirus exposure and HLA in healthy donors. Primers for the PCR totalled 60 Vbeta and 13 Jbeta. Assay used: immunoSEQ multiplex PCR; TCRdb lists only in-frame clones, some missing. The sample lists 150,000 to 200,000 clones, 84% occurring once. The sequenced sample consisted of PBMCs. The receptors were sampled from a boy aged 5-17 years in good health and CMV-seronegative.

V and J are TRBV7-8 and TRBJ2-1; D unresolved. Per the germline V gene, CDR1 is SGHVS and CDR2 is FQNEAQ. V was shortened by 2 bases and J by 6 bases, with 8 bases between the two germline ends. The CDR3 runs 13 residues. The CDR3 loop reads CASSLWASNEQFF. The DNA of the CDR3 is TGTGCCAGCAGCTTATGGGCATCCAATGAGCAGTTCTTC. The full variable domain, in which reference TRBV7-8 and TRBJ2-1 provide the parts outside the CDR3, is GAGVSQSPRYKVAKRGQDVALRCDPISGHVSLFWYQQALGQGPEFLTYFQNEAQLDKSGLPSDRFFAERPEGSVSTLKIQRTQQEDSAVYLCASSLWASNEQFFGPGTRLTVL.

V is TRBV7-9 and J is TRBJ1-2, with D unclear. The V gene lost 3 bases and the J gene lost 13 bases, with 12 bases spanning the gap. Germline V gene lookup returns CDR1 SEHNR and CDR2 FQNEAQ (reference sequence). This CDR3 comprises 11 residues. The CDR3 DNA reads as TGTGCCAGCAGCTTGGGCCCCGGAGGCACCTTC. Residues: CASSLGPGGTF.

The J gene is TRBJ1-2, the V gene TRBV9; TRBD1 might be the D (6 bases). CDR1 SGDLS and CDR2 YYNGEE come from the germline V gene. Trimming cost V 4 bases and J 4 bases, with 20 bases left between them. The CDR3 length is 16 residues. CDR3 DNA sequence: TGTGCCAGCAGCCCCCCCAGCAGGGGCGCCGGCTATGGCTACACCTTC. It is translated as CASSPPSRGAGYGYTF.

The CDR3 region is CASSTTGLAGYEQYF. CDR3 nucleotides: TGTGCCAGCAGCACTACGGGACTAGCGGGATACGAGCAGTACTTC. The chain links TRBV11-1 to TRBJ2-7; 13 nucleotides align to TRBD2. There are 15 residues in the CDR3. The V and J ends lost 5 bases and 4 bases, in that order; junction bases with no gene match: 5. Germline-derived CDR1 and CDR2 are SGHAT and FQDESV (reference sequence).

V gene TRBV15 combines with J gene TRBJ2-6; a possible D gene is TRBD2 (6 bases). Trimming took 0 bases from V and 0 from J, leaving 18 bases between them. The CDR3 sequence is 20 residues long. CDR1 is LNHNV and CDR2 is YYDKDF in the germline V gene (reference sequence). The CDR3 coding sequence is TGTGCCACCAGCAGAGATTCGAGGACTCGGGGGTTCTCTGGGGCCAACGTCCTGACTTTC. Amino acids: CATSRDSRTRGFSGANVLTF.

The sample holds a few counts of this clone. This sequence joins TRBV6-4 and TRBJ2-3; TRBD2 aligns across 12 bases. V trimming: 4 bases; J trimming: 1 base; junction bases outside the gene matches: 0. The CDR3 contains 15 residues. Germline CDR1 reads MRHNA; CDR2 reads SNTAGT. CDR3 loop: CASSGLAGGTDTQYF. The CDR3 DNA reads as TGTGCCAGCAGTGGACTAGCGGGAGGCACAGATACGCAGTATTTT.

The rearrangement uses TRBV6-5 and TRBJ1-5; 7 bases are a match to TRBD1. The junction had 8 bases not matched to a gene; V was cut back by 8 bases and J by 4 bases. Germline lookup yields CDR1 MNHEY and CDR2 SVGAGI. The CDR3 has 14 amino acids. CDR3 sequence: CASGDSLTNQPQHF. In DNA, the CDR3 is TGTGCCAGCGGGGACAGCCTTACTAATCAGCCCCAGCATTTT.

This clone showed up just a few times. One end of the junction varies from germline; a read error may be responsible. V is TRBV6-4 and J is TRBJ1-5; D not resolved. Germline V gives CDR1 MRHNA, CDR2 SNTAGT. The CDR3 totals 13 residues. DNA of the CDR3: TGTGCCAGCACTGACCTTTGCAATCAGCCCCAGCATTTT. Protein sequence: CASTDLCNQPQHF.

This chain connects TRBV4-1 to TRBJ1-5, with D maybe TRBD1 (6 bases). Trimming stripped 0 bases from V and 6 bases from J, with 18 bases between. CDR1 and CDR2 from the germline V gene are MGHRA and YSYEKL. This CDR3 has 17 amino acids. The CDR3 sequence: CASSQEIVGGLGQPQHF. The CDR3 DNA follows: TGCGCCAGCAGCCAAGAAATAGTGGGGGGGCTAGGTCAGCCCCAGCATTTT.

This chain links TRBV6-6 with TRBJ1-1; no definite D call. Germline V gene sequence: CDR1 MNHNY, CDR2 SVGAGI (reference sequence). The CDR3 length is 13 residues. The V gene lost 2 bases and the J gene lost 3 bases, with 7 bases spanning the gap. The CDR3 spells CASSYGGDTEAFF. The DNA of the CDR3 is TGTGCCAGCAGTTACGGAGGAGACACTGAAGCTTTCTTT.

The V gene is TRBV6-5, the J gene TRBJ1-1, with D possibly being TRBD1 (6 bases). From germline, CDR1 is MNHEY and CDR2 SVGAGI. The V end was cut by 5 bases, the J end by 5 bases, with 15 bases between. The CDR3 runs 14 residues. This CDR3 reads CASSVQGRGTEAFF. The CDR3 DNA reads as TGTGCCAGCAGTGTACAGGGTAGGGGGACTGAAGCTTTCTTT.

The CDR3 sequence is CASSAGGLAGDISYNEQFF. The DNA of the CDR3 is TGTGCCAGCAGCGCAGGAGGGCTAGCGGGGGACATCTCCTACAATGAGCAGTTCTTC. The J gene is TRBJ2-1, the V gene TRBV7-9; 10 nucleotides line up with TRBD2. The ends lost 5 bases at V and 0 bases at J; junction bases unmatched: 13. Germline loops: CDR1 SEHNR, CDR2 FQNEAQ (reference sequence). The CDR3 runs 19 residues.